The sequence of this TCR beta chain was determined in a study of blood T cell repertoires in COVID-19. Study-level information: The United States, Italy and Spain provided the acute and convalescent COVID-19 samples.

Repertoires were generated with immunoSEQ multiplex PCR, while TCRdb's copy carries only in-frame clones and drops some. This table has 350,000 or so clones, about 90% appearing once. The CDR3 covers 15 residues. V was trimmed by 3 bases and J by 6 bases, leaving 18 bases between them. CDR1 MNHEY and CDR2 SVGAGI come from the germline V gene. The V gene is TRBV6-5, the J gene TRBJ2-7; TRBD2 is a possible D gene (5 bases). Sample: PBMCs or T cells enriched from blood (not recorded which). This TCR was sampled from a woman in her 30s who had recovered from COVID-19. The CDR3 region has the DNA TGTGCCAGCAGTTATCGCCCGGGGTCTTTCCTCGAGCAGTACTTC. Its translation is CASSYRPGSFLEQYF.